This T cell receptor beta chain is drawn from a study of T cell changes during pregnancy in multiple sclerosis. Germline V gives CDR1 SGHRS, CDR2 YFSETQ. The V gene lost 2 bases and the J gene lost 1 base, with 12 bases spanning the gap. The CDR3 totals 15 residues. Data came from immunoSEQ multiplex PCR; TCRdb stores just in-frame clones and leaves some out. This table holds fewer than 50,000 clones, about 92% found once. This specimen was CD8+ T cells from peripheral blood mononuclear cells, taken in the first trimester of pregnancy. This clonotype was obtained from a female donor with multiple sclerosis, enrolled in a pregnancy study. The chain combines TRBV5-1 with TRBJ1-1; D is perhaps TRBD1 (5 bases). The CDR3 region has the DNA TGCGCCAGCAGCTTACTAAGGGGTTCGAACACTGAAGCTTTCTTT. It encodes CASSLLRGSNTEAFF.